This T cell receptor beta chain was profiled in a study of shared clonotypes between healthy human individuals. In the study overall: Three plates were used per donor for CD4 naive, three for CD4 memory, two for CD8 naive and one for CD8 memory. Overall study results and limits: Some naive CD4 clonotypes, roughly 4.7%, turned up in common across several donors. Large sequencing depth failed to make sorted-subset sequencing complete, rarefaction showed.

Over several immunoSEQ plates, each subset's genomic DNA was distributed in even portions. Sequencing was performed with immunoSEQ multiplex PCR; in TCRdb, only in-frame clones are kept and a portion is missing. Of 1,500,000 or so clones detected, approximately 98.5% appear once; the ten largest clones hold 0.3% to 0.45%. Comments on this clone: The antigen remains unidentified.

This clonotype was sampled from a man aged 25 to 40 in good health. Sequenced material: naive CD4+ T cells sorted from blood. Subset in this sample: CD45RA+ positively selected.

The CDR3 DNA reads TGCGCCAGCAGCCTCAGGGGGCGCCGGGACAATGAGCAGTTCTTC. It encodes CASSLRGRRDNEQFF. The rearrangement links TRBV5-1 to TRBJ2-1; TRBD1 aligns across 8 bases. This CDR3 contains 15 residues. V trimming: 4 bases; J trimming: 5 bases; junction bases outside the gene matches: 8. Per germline, CDR1 SGHRS and CDR2 YFSETQ.